Each of the 25 T cell receptor beta chains below was sequenced from the same sample in a study of blood T cell repertoires in COVID-19. The repertoire was sequenced with immunoSEQ multiplex PCR; TCRdb's copy has only in-frame clones and lacks some. The profile shows about 66,000 clones, roughly nine tenths of them singletons. The sample taken for sequencing was peripheral blood. These receptors were collected from a human donor in a cohort sampled during active COVID-19.

The chain links TRBV18 to TRBJ2-5; no firm D call. CDR1 is KGHSH, CDR2 LQKENI, per germline. The CDR3 is made up of 12 amino acids. V shed 5 bases and J shed 4 bases, with 8 bases lying between them. Written as DNA, the CDR3 is TGTGCCAGCTCAGGCCTTGCAGAGACCCAGTACTTC. This sequence encodes CASSGLAETQYF.

The chain carries TRBV7-2 and TRBJ2-5; D remains ambiguous. The length of the CDR3 is 15 residues. CDR1 and CDR2 (germline): SGHTA, FQGNSA. V lost 2 bases and J lost 1, with 11 bases in between. The CDR3 nucleotides are TGTGCCAGCAGCTTACAGTGGAGCGCCCAAGAGACCCAGTACTTC. It is translated as CASSLQWSAQETQYF.

The chain combines TRBV4-3 with TRBJ2-3, with D maybe TRBD2 (6 bases). Germline V CDR1 and CDR2: LGHNA, YSLEER. Between the trimmed V and J ends, which lost 0 bases and 3 bases, there was a span of 13 bases. The CDR3 loop spans 16 amino acids. The CDR3 is CASSQDSGGVTDTQYF. The CDR3 DNA follows: TGCGCCAGCAGCCAAGATTCCGGGGGAGTTACAGATACGCAGTATTTT.

The chain links TRBV5-6 to TRBJ1-4; D gene unclear. This CDR3 region has 15 residues. Germline CDR1 reads SGHDT; CDR2 reads YYEEEE. The germline V and J ends were trimmed by 4 bases and 6 bases, with 16 bases remaining between them. The CDR3 protein is CASSRFGKGDEKLFF. For the CDR3, the DNA is TGTGCCAGCAGCCGGTTCGGGAAGGGAGATGAAAAACTGTTTTTT.

The CDR3 DNA reads as TGCGCCAGCAGTGAGTCAAGGGTAAGGGAGGGGGAAAAACTGTTTTTT. It yields the protein CASSESRVREGEKLFF. The chain carries TRBV10-1 and TRBJ1-4; perhaps TRBD1 as D (5 bases). This CDR3 has 16 residues. V lost 0 bases and J 8 bases, leaving 16 bases between the germline ends. The germline CDR1 and CDR2 sequences are WNHNN and SYGVQD (reference sequence).

V gene TRBV5-6 combines with J gene TRBJ2-2, with 8 bases identical to TRBD2. The ends lost 4 bases at V and 4 bases at J; junction bases unmatched: 12. The CDR3 consists of 17 residues. Germline CDR1 SGHDT, CDR2 YYEEEE. This chain's CDR3 is CASSPGGDPSGTGELFF. CDR3 bases: TGTGCCAGCAGCCCCGGGGGGGACCCCTCGGGCACCGGGGAGCTGTTTTTT.

The CDR3 loop reads CASRVQGMIHEAFF. In nucleotides, the CDR3 is TGTGCCAGCAGAGTACAGGGGATGATTCATGAAGCTTTCTTT. J is TRBJ1-1 and V is TRBV28; 7 positions agree with TRBD1. The V gene end was trimmed by 6 bases and the J gene end by 7 bases; junction bases not matched to a gene: 11. The CDR3 spans 14 residues. Germline V lookup: CDR1 MDHEN, CDR2 SYDVKM.

The chain has TRBV18 and TRBJ1-5; TRBD1 matches at 8 bases. V lost 2 bases, J lost 4 bases, and 7 bases stayed unmatched. Per germline, CDR1 KGHSH and CDR2 LQKENI. This CDR3 has 16 residues. The CDR3 here is CASSPGSDRENQPQHF. Written as DNA, the CDR3 is TGTGCCAGCTCACCAGGATCGGACAGGGAAAATCAGCCCCAGCATTTT.

This sequence joins TRBV7-9 and TRBJ2-7; TRBD2 agrees at 10 bases. The CDR3 extends over 14 amino acids. V was pared by 5 bases and J by 2 bases, with 3 bases of the junction left unmatched. Germline V gene lookup returns CDR1 SEHNR and CDR2 FQNEAQ (reference sequence). The CDR3 DNA follows: TGTGCCAGCAGCCGAGCGGGGGGGCCCTACGAGCAGTACTTC. It is translated as CASSRAGGPYEQYF.

This chain links TRBV5-1 with TRBJ1-6, with 7 bases aligning to TRBD1. With 8 bases clipped from V and 9 bases from J, the junction kept 17 bases outside the gene matches. The CDR3 is 16 residues long. Germline assignment: CDR1 SGHRS and CDR2 YFSETQ. CDR3 amino acids: CARIHTGVDDRSPLHF. CDR3 nucleotide sequence: TGCGCCAGGATACATACAGGGGTGGATGATCGTTCACCCCTCCACTTT.

The count of this clone is one. J is TRBJ2-7 and V is TRBV10-1, with 10 bases aligning to TRBD1. V shed 8 bases, J shed 5 bases, and the junction held 21 bases outside the gene matches. The germline V gene encodes CDR1 WNHNN and CDR2 SYGVQD (reference sequence). CDR3 length: 18 amino acids. CDR3 residues: CASLGVTGGTGGPNEQYF. CDR3 DNA: TGCGCCAGCCTGGGGGTGACAGGGGGCACGGGAGGGCCCAACGAGCAGTACTTC.

The gene calls are TRBV19 and TRBJ1-5; weak D call: TRBD1 (5 bases). Trimming shortened V by 9 bases and J by 1 base, and 10 bases separated the two germline ends. The germline V gene encodes CDR1 LNHDA and CDR2 SQIVND (reference sequence). The CDR3 totals 13 residues. The CDR3 loop reads CASRQGSNQPQHF. The CDR3 nucleotides read TGTGCCAGCCGTCAGGGAAGCAATCAGCCCCAGCATTTT. The variable domain in full, with the rest retrieved from reference TRBV19 and TRBJ1-5, is DGGITQSPKYLFRKEGQNVTLSCEQNLNHDAMYWYRQDPGQGLRLIYYSQIVNDFQKGDIAEGYSVSREKKESFPLTVTSAQKNPTAFYLCASRQGSNQPQHFGDGTRLSIL.

The CDR3 is CASSVGLQNNEQFF. The CDR3 region has the DNA TGTGCCAGCAGCGTAGGTTTACAGAACAATGAGCAGTTCTTC. This chain connects TRBV9 to TRBJ2-1; no clear D. This CDR3 comprises 14 residues. The germline CDR1 and CDR2 sequences are SGDLS and YYNGEE. Between the trimmed V and J ends, which lost 0 bases and 5 bases, there was a span of 9 bases.

The rearrangement links TRBV6-6 to TRBJ2-3; D is undetermined. V was cut by 8 bases and J by 7 bases, with 13 bases left in between. The germline gives CDR1 MNHNY, CDR2 SVGAGI (reference sequence). This CDR3 spans 12 amino acids. CDR3 DNA: TGTGCCAGCGCTAGTGGCGTTTATACGCAGTATTTT. Translated: CASASGVYTQYF.

The chain uses TRBV5-8 and TRBJ2-2, with 11 positions matching TRBD1. Germline values: CDR1 SGHTS, CDR2 YDEGEE. The ends lost 5 bases at V and 6 bases at J; junction bases unmatched: 3. CDR3 length equals 14 residues. CDR3 nucleotide sequence: TGTGCCAGCAGACGGGACAGGGGGGCCGGGGAGCTGTTTTTT. It yields the protein CASRRDRGAGELFF.

This clone was detected once. The J gene is TRBJ1-4, the V gene TRBV7-8; tentatively, D is TRBD1 (6 bases). This CDR3 has 15 amino acids. CDR1 is SGHVS, CDR2 FQNEAQ, per germline. V lost 2 bases to trimming and J lost 7 bases, with 14 bases between them. The CDR3 coding sequence is TGTGCCAGCAGCTTATTCGGACAGAGCATTGAAAAACTGTTTTTT. Its protein is CASSLFGQSIEKLFF.

V is TRBV18 and J is TRBJ2-6; no definite D call. V dropped 2 bases and J dropped 0 bases, with 5 bases sitting between them. The V gene's germline CDR1 is KGHSH and CDR2 LQKENI. The length of the CDR3 is 15 residues. The chain's CDR3 is CASSPTDSGANVLTF. DNA of the CDR3: TGTGCCAGCTCACCAACAGACTCTGGGGCCAACGTCCTGACTTTC. The variable domain in full, with the rest retrieved from reference TRBV18 and TRBJ2-6, is NAGVMQNPRHLVRRRGQEARLRCSPMKGHSHVYWYRQLPEEGLKFMVYLQKENIIDESGMPKERFSAEFPKEGPSILRIQQVVRGDSAAYFCASSPTDSGANVLTFGAGSRLTVL.

This clone was counted between two and nine times. This chain uses TRBV11-2 with TRBJ1-1, with D perhaps matching TRBD1 (6 bases). The CDR3 covers 14 residues. V was pared by 5 bases and J by 2 bases, with 12 bases between. CDR1 is SGHAT and CDR2 is FQNNGV in the germline V gene. The CDR3 sequence: CASSRRTDNTEAFF. In nucleotides, the CDR3 is TGTGCCAGCAGCCGCCGGACAGATAACACTGAAGCTTTCTTT.

This clone has a single count. The chain combines TRBV5-8 with TRBJ1-2; TRBD1 aligns across 10 bases. Looked up from germline, CDR1 is SGHTS and CDR2 is YDEGEE. V trimming: 4 bases; J trimming: 6 bases; junction bases outside the gene matches: 9. The CDR3 loop spans 15 amino acids. The CDR3 coding sequence is TGTGCCAGCAGCCAACTGACAGGGGGCTTGGATGGCTACACCTTC. Translated, it gives CASSQLTGGLDGYTF.

V usage is TRBV6-2 or TRBV6-3 and J usage is TRBJ2-7; 11 bases match TRBD2. Germline V lookup: CDR1 MNHEY, CDR2 SVGEGT. This CDR3 contains 14 residues. With 5 bases clipped from V and 5 bases from J, the junction kept 5 bases outside the gene matches. CDR3 in amino acids: CASSNLAGGHEQYF. CDR3 sequence (DNA): TGTGCCAGCAGTAACCTAGCGGGAGGACACGAGCAGTACTTC.

This clone was observed a single time. The chain employs TRBV9 and TRBJ2-1, with 11 positions matching TRBD2. With 4 bases clipped from V and 4 bases from J, the junction kept 13 bases outside the gene matches. Germline V gene lookup returns CDR1 SGDLS and CDR2 YYNGEE. The CDR3 is 18 amino acids. As DNA, the CDR3 is TGTGCCAGCAGCCGGTGGTTAGCTAGCGGGGGGCCTTACAATGAGCAGTTCTTC. Translated: CASSRWLASGGPYNEQFF.

The gene calls are TRBV19 and TRBJ1-1, with TRBD1 identical over 7 bases. V lost 4 bases and J lost 11; bases outside the gene matches: 4. CDR1 and CDR2 (germline): LNHDA, SQIVND (reference sequence). There are 11 residues in the CDR3. CDR3 nucleotides: TGTGCCAGTAGTAGACAGGGTTGGGCTTTCTTT. Protein: CASSRQGWAFF.

The chain uses TRBV4-2 and TRBJ2-6, with 8 bases lining up with TRBD1. Germline CDR1 is LGHNA and CDR2 is YNFKEQ. There are 17 residues in the CDR3. With 5 bases clipped from V and 0 bases from J, the junction kept 6 bases outside the gene matches. In DNA, the CDR3 is TGTGCCAGCAGCTCGGACAGGGATGCCTCTGGGGCCAACGTCCTGACTTTC. Translating it yields CASSSDRDASGANVLTF.

The genes are TRBV29-1 and TRBJ2-1; TRBD2 agrees at 11 bases. The J segment lost 9 bases and the V segment lost 4 bases, leaving 11 bases of the junction unmatched. The CDR3 is 15 amino acids. From germline, CDR1 is SQVTM and CDR2 ANQGSEA. The chain's CDR3 is CSVGSGGASPREQFF. DNA of the CDR3: TGCAGCGTTGGTAGCGGGGGGGCCTCCCCCCGTGAGCAGTTCTTC.

V and J are TRBV9 and TRBJ1-2, with D possibly TRBD1 on 5 matching bases. Germline V gives CDR1 SGDLS, CDR2 YYNGEE. Trimming shortened V by 3 bases and J by 7 bases, and 10 bases separated the two germline ends. This CDR3 region has 12 residues. CDR3 coding DNA: TGTGCCAGCAGCGGGGGAAGGGGTGGCTACACCTTC. This translates into CASSGGRGGYTF.